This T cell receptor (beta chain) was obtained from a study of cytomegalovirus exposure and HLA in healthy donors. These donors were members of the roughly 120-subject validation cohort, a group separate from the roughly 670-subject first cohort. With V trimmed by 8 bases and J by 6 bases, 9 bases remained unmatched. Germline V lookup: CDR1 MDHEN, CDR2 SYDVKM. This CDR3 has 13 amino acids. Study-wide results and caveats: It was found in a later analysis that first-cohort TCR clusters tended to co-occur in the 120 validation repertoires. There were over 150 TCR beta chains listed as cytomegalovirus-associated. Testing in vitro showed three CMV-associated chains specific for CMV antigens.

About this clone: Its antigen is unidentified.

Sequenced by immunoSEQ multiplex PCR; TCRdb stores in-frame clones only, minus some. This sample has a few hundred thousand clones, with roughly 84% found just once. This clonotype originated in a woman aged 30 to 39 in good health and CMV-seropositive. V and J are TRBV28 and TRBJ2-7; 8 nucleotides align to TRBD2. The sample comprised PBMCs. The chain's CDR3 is CASVRWTSSEQYF. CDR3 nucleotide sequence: TGTGCCAGCGTTAGGTGGACTAGCTCCGAGCAGTACTTC.